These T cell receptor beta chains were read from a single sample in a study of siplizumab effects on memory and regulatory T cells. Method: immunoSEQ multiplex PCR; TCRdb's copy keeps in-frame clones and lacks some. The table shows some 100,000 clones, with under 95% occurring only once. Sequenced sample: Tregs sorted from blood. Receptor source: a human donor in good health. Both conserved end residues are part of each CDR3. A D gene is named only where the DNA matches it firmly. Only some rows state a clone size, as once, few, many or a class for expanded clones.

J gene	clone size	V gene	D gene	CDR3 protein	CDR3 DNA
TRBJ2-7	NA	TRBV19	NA	CASSMGTSIYEQYF	TGTGCCAGTAGTATGGGGACAAGCATCTACGAGCAGTACTTC
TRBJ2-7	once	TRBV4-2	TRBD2	CASSQDIIRGRDEQYF	TGTGCCAGCAGCCAGGATATTATCCGGGGGAGGGACGAGCAGTACTTC
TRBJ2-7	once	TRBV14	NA	CASSQVPVDYEQYF	TGTGCCAGCAGCCAAGTCCCAGTCGACTACGAGCAGTACTTC
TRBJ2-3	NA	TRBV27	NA	CASTRGLAITDTQYF	TGTGCCAGCACTCGGGGGCTAGCGATCACAGATACGCAGTATTTT
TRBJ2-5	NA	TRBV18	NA	CASSPARQETQYF	TGTGCCAGCTCACCAGCCAGACAAGAGACCCAGTACTTC
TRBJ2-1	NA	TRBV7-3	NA	CASSSTTEQFF	TGTGCCAGCAGCTCCACTACTGAGCAGTTCTTC
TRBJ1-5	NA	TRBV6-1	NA	CASSIENSNQPQHF	TGTGCCAGCAGTATTGAAAATAGCAATCAGCCCCAGCATTTT
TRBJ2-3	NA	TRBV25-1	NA	CASSEWSTDTQYF	TGTGCCAGCAGTGAATGGAGCACAGATACGCAGTATTTT
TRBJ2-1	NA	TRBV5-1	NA	CASSLVYNEQFF	TGCGCCAGCAGCCTGGTATACAATGAGCAGTTCTTC
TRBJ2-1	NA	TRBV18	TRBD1	CASTQEFLGQGYNEQFF	TGTGCCAGCACACAGGAGTTTCTGGGACAGGGATACAATGAGCAGTTCTTC
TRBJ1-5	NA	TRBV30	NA	CAWRSGYSNQPQHF	TGTGCCTGGAGATCGGGGTATAGCAATCAGCCCCAGCATTTT
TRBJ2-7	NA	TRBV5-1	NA	CASSLGGYEQYF	TGCGCCAGCAGCTTGGGAGGGTACGAGCAGTACTTC
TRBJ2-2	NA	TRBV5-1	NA	CASSLTANTGELFF	TGCGCCAGCAGCTTGACGGCGAACACCGGGGAGCTGTTTTTT
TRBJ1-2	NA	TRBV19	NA	CASSFLNSGGYTF	TGTGCCAGTAGTTTCCTGAATTCTGGGGGCTACACCTTC
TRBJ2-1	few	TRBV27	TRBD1	CASNFRDSTYNEQFF	TGTGCCAGCAATTTCCGGGACAGCACCTACAATGAGCAGTTCTTC
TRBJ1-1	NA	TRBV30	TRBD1	CAWSPRGFYTEAFF	TGTGCCTGGAGCCCCAGGGGGTTTTACACTGAAGCTTTCTTT
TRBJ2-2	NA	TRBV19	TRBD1	CASSRDRGLSGELFF	TGTGCCAGTAGTAGGGACAGGGGGCTCAGCGGGGAGCTGTTTTTT
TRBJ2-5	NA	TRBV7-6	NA	CASSLEVTEQETQYF	TGTGCCAGCAGCTTAGAGGTAACAGAGCAAGAGACCCAGTACTTC
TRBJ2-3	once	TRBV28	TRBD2	CASSESGRRGYTQYF	TGTGCCAGCAGCGAAAGCGGGAGGAGGGGATATACGCAGTATTTT
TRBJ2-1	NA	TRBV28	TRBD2	CASSLIIRATSGRAQFF	TGTGCCAGCAGTTTAATTATACGGGCGACTAGCGGGAGGGCCCAGTTCTTC
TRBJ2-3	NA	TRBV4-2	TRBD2	CASSLLGLAGVLGTQYF	TGTGCCAGCAGCCTTTTAGGACTAGCGGGGGTGCTAGGTACGCAGTATTTT
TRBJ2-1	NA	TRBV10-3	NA	CATSPGTVGLGQFF	TGTGCCACCTCACCCGGGACAGTGGGACTGGGGCAGTTCTTC
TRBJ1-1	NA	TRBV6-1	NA	CASSDGGEAFF	TGTGCCAGCAGTGACGGGGGTGAAGCTTTCTTT
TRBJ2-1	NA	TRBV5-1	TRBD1	CASNLGQGSYNEQFF	TGCGCCAGCAACCTTGGACAGGGGTCGTACAATGAGCAGTTCTTC
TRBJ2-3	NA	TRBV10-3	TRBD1	CAISGQASTDTQYF	TGTGCCATCAGCGGACAGGCAAGCACAGATACGCAGTATTTT
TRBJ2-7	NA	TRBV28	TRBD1	CASTDRVGYEQYF	TGTGCCAGCACAGACAGGGTAGGATACGAGCAGTACTTC
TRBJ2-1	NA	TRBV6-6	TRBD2	CASGRVVTNEQFF	TGTGCCAGCGGGAGGGTAGTAACCAATGAGCAGTTCTTC
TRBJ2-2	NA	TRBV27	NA	CASSAPGAHRELFF	TGTGCCAGCAGTGCCCCGGGCGCTCATAGGGAGCTGTTTTTT
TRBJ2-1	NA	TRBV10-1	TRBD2	CASSGIAGVNEQFF	TGCGCCAGCAGTGGAATAGCGGGAGTTAATGAGCAGTTCTTC
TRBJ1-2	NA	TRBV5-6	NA	CATSRVEHYGYTF	TGTGCCACGTCACGGGTGGAGCACTATGGCTACACCTTC
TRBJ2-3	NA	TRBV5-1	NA	CASSLGGALLGDTQYF	TGCGCCAGCAGCTTGGGGGGGGCGCTCCTGGGAGATACGCAGTATTTT
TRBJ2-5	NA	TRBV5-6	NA	CASSLLTQETQYF	TGTGCCAGCAGCCTTCTGACCCAAGAGACCCAGTACTTC
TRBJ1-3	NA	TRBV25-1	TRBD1	CASSGGGTGLDGNTIYF	TGTGCCAGCAGTGGGGGTGGGACAGGGTTGGATGGAAACACCATATATTTT
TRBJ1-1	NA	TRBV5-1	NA	CASSLGSGVGEAFF	TGCGCCAGCAGCTTGGGTTCAGGGGTTGGCGAAGCTTTCTTT
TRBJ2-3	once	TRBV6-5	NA	CASSYGLGANPDTQYF	TGTGCCAGCAGTTACGGACTGGGGGCGAACCCAGATACGCAGTATTTT
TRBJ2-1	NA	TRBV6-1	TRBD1	CASSETGVYYNEQFF	TGTGCCAGCAGTGAAACAGGGGTATACTACAATGAGCAGTTCTTC
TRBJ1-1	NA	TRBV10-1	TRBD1	CASGGTGSNEAFF	TGCGCCAGCGGTGGGACAGGGAGCAATGAAGCTTTCTTT
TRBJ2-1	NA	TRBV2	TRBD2	CASWSGLAGRNEQFF	TGTGCCAGCTGGAGTGGCCTAGCGGGAAGGAATGAGCAGTTCTTC
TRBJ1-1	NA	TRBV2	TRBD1	CASSAGQIYYEAFF	TGTGCCAGCAGTGCGGGACAGATCTACTATGAAGCTTTCTTT
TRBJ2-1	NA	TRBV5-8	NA	CASSLGPGEQFF	TGTGCCAGCAGCTTGGGACCAGGGGAGCAGTTCTTC
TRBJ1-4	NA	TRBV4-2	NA	CASSQDSQGLGKLFF	TGTGCCAGCAGCCAAGATAGCCAGGGGTTGGGAAAACTGTTTTTT
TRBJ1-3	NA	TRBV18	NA	CASSPRTDSGNTIYF	TGTGCCAGCTCACCACGGACAGACTCTGGAAACACCATATATTTT
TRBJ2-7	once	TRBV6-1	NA	CASSVGDRAYEQYF	TGTGCCAGCAGTGTTGGAGACAGAGCCTACGAGCAGTACTTC
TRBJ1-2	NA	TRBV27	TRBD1	CASSHLYTGQIIYGYTF	TGTGCCAGCAGTCACCTCTACACGGGACAGATAATATATGGCTACACCTTC
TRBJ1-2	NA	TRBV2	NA	CASQGLNYGYTF	TGTGCCAGCCAGGGCCTCAACTATGGCTACACCTTC